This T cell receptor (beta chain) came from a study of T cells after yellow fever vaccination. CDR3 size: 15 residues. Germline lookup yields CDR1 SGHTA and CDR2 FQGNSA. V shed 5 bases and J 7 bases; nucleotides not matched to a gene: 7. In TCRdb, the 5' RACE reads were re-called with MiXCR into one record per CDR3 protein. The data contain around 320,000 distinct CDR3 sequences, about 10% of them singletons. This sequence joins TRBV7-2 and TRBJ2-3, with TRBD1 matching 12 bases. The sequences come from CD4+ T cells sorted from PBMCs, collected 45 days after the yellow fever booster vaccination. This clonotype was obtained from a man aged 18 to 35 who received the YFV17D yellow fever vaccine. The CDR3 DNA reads TGTGCCAGCAGCGGGGGGACAGGGGGCGTGAATACGCAGTATTTT. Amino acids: CASSGGTGGVNTQYF.